This T cell receptor (beta chain) was sequenced for a study of OX40 agonist ivuxolimab in advanced cancers. Study background: Three patients responded partially, comprising one with hepatocellular carcinoma and two with cutaneous melanoma. Study findings and constraints: Patients with a partial response at 0.1-3.0 mg/kg had among the lowest clonal expansion. Normalized T-cell clonal expansion was also low in some nonresponders.

This clone was recorded a few times. As yet, its antigen is unknown. Data came from immunoSEQ multiplex PCR; TCRdb stores just in-frame clones and leaves some out. The sample contains 70,000 or so clones, approximately 90% of which appear only once. The CDR3 sequence is 16 residues long. Trimming at V came to 3 bases and at J to 6 bases, leaving 5 bases not matched to a gene. This clonotype originated in an adult with an advanced solid tumor such as melanoma, head and neck, liver or kidney cancer. The sample was CD4+ or CD8+ T cells sorted from blood, taken in a trial of the OX40 agonist ivuxolimab. The chain carries TRBV23-1 and TRBJ2-2; 12 bases map to TRBD2. TRBV23-1 is placed among ORFs of uncertain function. As DNA, the CDR3 is TGCGCCAGCAGTCACACTAGCGGGAGGCCCCCCGGGGAGCTGTTTTTT. Encoded protein: CASSHTSGRPPGELFF.